This T cell receptor (beta chain) is from a study of beta chain features in type 1 diabetes (dated by TCRdb to the late 2010s). Background on the whole study: Mean age, gender distribution, total cell number and subset yield were not different between patients and healthy donors. A total of roughly 99,000,000 sorted cells were examined across all samples, and the number of cells per subset was strongly correlated with RNA yield. The study compared the TCRB repertoires of sorted circulating CD4+ T cell subsets in recently diagnosed type 1 diabetes patients with those in matched healthy donors. Regulatory and stem cell-like memory subsets were isolated from only 8 patients and roughly eight healthy donors, whereas naive and central memory subsets came from all 30 or so donors.

Each donor gave one peripheral blood draw, averaging approximately 0.12 L, which was collected into heparinised tubes. A BD FACSAria II was used to sort naive, central memory, regulatory and stem cell-like memory CD4+ T cells with a panel that included CD45RO, CCR7, CD25, CD127, CD95 and CD27. A purity above 98% was achieved for all sorted populations. PBMCs were separated immediately by Lymphoprep density gradient centrifugation and were stained directly, without being cultured. So that batch effects would be minimized, each experiment stained and sorted samples in pairs, pairing one healthy donor with one patient. The entire isolated RNA was reverse transcribed using the High Capacity cDNA Reverse Transcription Kit, and thus expressed TCRB transcripts were sequenced. Deep immunoSEQ sequencing was performed on naive, central memory and regulatory T cell samples, with an average of around 3.5 million total reads per sample. After sorted cells were lysed in RLT buffer, RNA was extracted with DNase-treated RNeasy Micro or Mini kits, with the choice depending on cell number. To prevent cross-contamination, each cell subset was processed individually, whereas patient and healthy donor samples were processed jointly. TCRB sequences were amplified from cDNA with the immunoSEQ multiplex PCR, producing 87-bp fragments spanning the CDR3 region. Sequencing of the amplicons was done on the Illumina HiSeq platform. Concerning the study's data processing: Synthetic template baselines were used to correct PCR bias computationally, reads within Hamming distance 2 were collapsed together, and singletons that could not be merged were discarded. Reads were aligned against IMGT so that V, D and J genes, CDR3 length and insertions or deletions at six rearrangement sites could be assigned. Within each subset, clonotype counts were normalized to sorted cell number, and only after that were true diversity and Gini coefficients computed with the tcR R package. The overlap coefficient, calculated on TCRB nucleotide sequences, was used to quantify repertoire sharing. Out-of-frame TCRB sequences from naive cells were analyzed as a proxy for the pre-selection repertoire. Sourced from immuneACCESS, this table was stored by TCRdb with only in-frame sequences that have V and J called. A share of the clones is absent; for the studies checked, an unresolved V gene accounts for under half, and the remainder has no known explanation. The DNA gave D and trimming, while V, J and clone size come from that table. This sample has 500,000 to 850,000 clones in its table, and roughly 13% of those were observed once. 0.04% of the sample belongs to the ten largest clones.

Results the study describes overall, beyond this receptor: Because cDNA was sequenced instead of genomic DNA, activated cells with high expression could be over-represented, although the groups did not differ in activation or CD3 levels. HLA sub-analyses involved small numbers of individuals, so any influence of HLA type on TCRB rearrangement remained unresolved. The naive, central memory and regulatory TCRB repertoires appeared to resemble one another more closely among patients than among healthy donors. PCR might favor shorter templates, but patient and control samples were amplified and corrected together, so any skew would affect both groups equally. Type 1 diabetes patients showed a moderate but significant shortening of TCRB CDR3 length in all four CD4+ subsets. At VDJ recombination sites, type 1 diabetes patients had fewer insertions and more deleted nucleotides, which implies abnormalities in thymic rearrangement.

In the case of this clone: Its antigen has not been determined. There are no base qualities to consult, and no much larger clone falls within one base.

From the cysteine through the phenylalanine, the CDR3 covers 15 amino acids. Left in the record is the CDR3 DNA by itself, 45 bases read in frame from the first base. Deletion took 2 bases off V and 4 bases off J, with a span of 14 bases between the germline ends. The germline V gene (reference sequence) supplies CDR1 MNHEY and CDR2 SMNVEV. The sequence is built from TRBV27 and TRBJ2-5; TRBD1 could be the D gene, as 6 bases match. The sequencing sample was made of naive CD4+ T cells from blood. What this sample's cell subset or site label stands for: true naive CD4+ T cells. The source of this sequence is a man between 18 and 35 years old with type 1 diabetes. The CDR3: CASSLMGTTGETQYF. The DNA is TGTGCCAGCAGTTTAATGGGGACGACAGGAGAGACCCAGTACTTC.